The rows below give T cell receptor beta chains drawn from one sample of a study of OX40 agonist ivuxolimab in advanced cancers. Sequenced by immunoSEQ multiplex PCR; TCRdb stores in-frame clones only, minus some. The sample lists about 53,000 clones; 60% to 80% were seen once. Sequencing was performed on CD4+ or CD8+ T cells sorted from blood, taken in a trial of the OX40 agonist ivuxolimab. Receptor source: an adult with an advanced solid tumor such as melanoma, head and neck, liver or kidney cancer. Both conserved end residues are part of each CDR3. Fields, in order: J gene, V gene, clone size, D gene, CDR3 protein, CDR3 DNA. The D gene is left open where the match is weak. Expanded clones get a size class; other rows say once, few or many, or leave the size out.

TRBJ1-5	TRBV11-2	NA	NA	CASSLEGRHYSNQPQHF	TGTGCCAGCAGCTTAGAGGGCAGACATTATAGCAATCAGCCCCAGCATTTT
TRBJ2-7	TRBV5-4	NA	NA	CASSFGVGSYEQYF	TGTGCCAGCAGCTTCGGTGTAGGCTCCTACGAGCAGTACTTC
TRBJ1-1	TRBV5-1	NA	NA	CASSLSGGLNTEAFF	TGCGCCAGCAGCCTTTCCGGGGGATTGAACACTGAAGCTTTCTTT
TRBJ2-1	TRBV5-1	NA	TRBD2	CASSLVSGREQFF	TGCGCCAGCAGCTTAGTTAGCGGGAGAGAGCAGTTCTTC
TRBJ2-2	TRBV14	few	NA	CASSRLLQGPGELFF	TGTGCCAGCAGCAGACTCTTACAGGGTCCCGGGGAGCTGTTTTTT
TRBJ1-5	TRBV7-6	NA	NA	CASSPSSLTYQPQHF	TGTGCCAGCAGCCCAAGTTCCCTTACCTATCAGCCCCAGCATTTT
TRBJ2-2	TRBV4-3	NA	NA	CASSQSGAGTGELFF	TGCGCCAGCAGCCAATCAGGGGCAGGCACCGGGGAGCTGTTTTTT
TRBJ2-7	TRBV9	NA	TRBD2	CASRRSRGLADDEQYF	TGTGCCAGCAGGCGGTCCAGGGGACTAGCGGACGACGAGCAGTACTTC
TRBJ2-7	TRBV10-3	NA	TRBD2	CALAGRECYEQYF	TGTGCCCTCGCCGGGCGGGAGTGTTACGAGCAGTACTTC
TRBJ2-7	TRBV7-2	once	NA	CASSLDSVNYEQYF	TGTGCCAGCAGCTTGGATAGCGTGAACTACGAGCAGTACTTC
TRBJ1-2	TRBV7-2	NA	TRBD1	CASSEAGTGGAGYTF	TGTGCCAGCAGCGAGGCCGGGACAGGGGGCGCTGGCTACACCTTC
TRBJ2-3	TRBV5-4	NA	NA	CASSRPGATDTQYF	TGTGCCAGCAGCCGACCGGGGGCCACAGATACGCAGTATTTT
TRBJ1-6	TRBV19	few	NA	CASSIIQGVSPLHF	TGTGCCAGTAGTATAATTCAGGGTGTGTCACCCCTCCACTTT
TRBJ2-7	TRBV11-2	NA	TRBD1	CASSLSIGQGSYEQYF	TGTGCCAGCAGCTTATCGATCGGACAGGGCTCCTACGAGCAGTACTTC
TRBJ2-7	TRBV11-2	NA	NA	CASSSGFREQYF	TGTGCCAGCAGCTCTGGGTTCCGCGAGCAGTACTTC
TRBJ1-3	TRBV7-2	NA	NA	CASSSVPGTIYF	TGTGCCAGCAGCTCTGTTCCCGGCACCATATATTTT
TRBJ2-7	TRBV11-2	few	NA	CASSLVVGSYEQYF	TGTGCCAGCAGCTTAGTGGTGGGTTCCTACGAGCAGTACTTC
TRBJ2-3	TRBV6-1	NA	NA	CASVWGGVITDTQYF	TGTGCCAGCGTATGGGGCGGGGTGATCACAGATACGCAGTATTTT
TRBJ1-1	TRBV19	NA	NA	CASSSGYAFF	TGTGCCAGTAGCTCAGGATATGCTTTCTTT
TRBJ1-2	TRBV28	NA	NA	CASWGLDGYTF	TGTGCCAGCTGGGGACTCGATGGCTACACCTTC
TRBJ2-6	TRBV28	NA	NA	CASSFPVGRRESGANVLTF	TGTGCCAGCAGTTTTCCGGTTGGCAGGAGAGAGTCTGGGGCCAACGTCCTGACTTTC
TRBJ2-1	TRBV19	NA	NA	CASSRRGMDNEQFF	TGTGCCAGTAGTAGGCGAGGTATGGATAATGAGCAGTTCTTC
TRBJ1-2	TRBV18	NA	NA	CASSPGGLSPYGYTF	TGTGCCAGCTCACCGGGGGGGCTCAGCCCCTATGGCTACACCTTC
TRBJ2-7	TRBV11-2	once	TRBD2	CASSLGLGSREGNEQYF	TGTGCCAGCAGCTTAGGCCTCGGTTCGCGGGAGGGTAACGAGCAGTACTTC
TRBJ1-1	TRBV11-3	NA	NA	CASSLARGTAVIF	TGTGCCAGCAGCCTGGCCCGTGGGACCGCCGTGATCTTT
TRBJ1-6	TRBV7-2	NA	TRBD1	CASSLALGTGGRSPLHF	TGTGCCAGCAGCTTAGCGTTGGGGACAGGGGGCCGTTCACCCCTCCACTTT
TRBJ2-2	TRBV5-1	NA	NA	CASSLEGAPWELFF	TGCGCCAGCAGCTTGGAAGGGGCTCCCTGGGAGCTGTTTTTT
TRBJ1-1	TRBV5-1	NA	NA	CASSLAGPNTEAFF	TGCGCCAGCAGCTTGGCCGGGCCGAACACTGAAGCTTTCTTT
TRBJ1-3	TRBV5-1	few	NA	CASSLEGRGGLDTIYF	TGCGCCAGCAGCTTGGAGGGCCGGGGCGGGCTTGACACCATATATTTT
TRBJ2-1	TRBV5-1	NA	TRBD2	CASSLGLASLNEQFF	TGCGCCAGCAGCTTGGGACTAGCATCTTTAAATGAGCAGTTCTTC
TRBJ2-2	TRBV7-9	NA	TRBD1	CASSLGKRGQGARAGELFF	TGTGCCAGCAGCTTAGGAAAGAGGGGACAGGGGGCGCGAGCCGGGGAGCTGTTTTTT
TRBJ1-2	TRBV5-1	NA	NA	CASSLNVDSSNYGYTF	TGCGCCAGCAGCTTGAATGTAGACAGCTCTAACTATGGCTACACCTTC
TRBJ2-1	TRBV10-1	NA	NA	CASSESGVVQFF	TGCGCCAGCAGTGAGTCGGGGGTCGTGCAGTTCTTC
TRBJ2-5	TRBV18	NA	TRBD2	CASSRQRGDGETQYF	TGTGCCAGCTCAAGACAGCGGGGGGATGGAGAGACCCAGTACTTC
TRBJ2-7	TRBV10-2	NA	NA	CASSDGGPYEQYF	TGCGCCAGCAGTGATGGGGGGCCCTACGAGCAGTACTTC
TRBJ2-1	TRBV27	NA	TRBD2	CASSTLAGRRGNEQFF	TGTGCCAGCAGTACTCTAGCGGGGCGGCGGGGGAATGAGCAGTTCTTC
TRBJ1-4	TRBV5-5	once	NA	CASSLWGRNEKLFF	TGTGCCAGCAGCTTGTGGGGGCGGAATGAAAAACTGTTTTTT
TRBJ2-5	TRBV19	NA	NA	CASRGSPWETQYF	TGTGCCAGTAGAGGCAGCCCGTGGGAGACCCAGTACTTC
TRBJ1-4	TRBV7-2	NA	TRBD1	CASSPFPRQGRKEKLFF	TGTGCCAGCAGCCCCTTCCCACGACAGGGGCGAAAGGAAAAACTGTTTTTT
TRBJ2-1	TRBV5-1	NA	NA	CASSWDYNEQFF	TGCGCCAGCAGCTGGGACTACAATGAGCAGTTCTTC
TRBJ1-2	TRBV5-1	NA	NA	CASSPAVGRGYTF	TGCGCCAGCAGCCCGGCAGTGGGGCGGGGCTACACCTTC
TRBJ1-1	TRBV5-8	NA	NA	CASSLGRRGVAFF	TGTGCCAGCAGCTTGGGACGACGAGGGGTAGCTTTCTTT
TRBJ1-6	TRBV2	NA	NA	CASSEIGLDNSPLHF	TGTGCCAGCAGTGAAATAGGACTCGATAATTCACCCCTCCACTTT
TRBJ2-2	TRBV4-2	NA	TRBD1	CASSDQTGGRTGELFF	TGTGCCAGCAGCGACCAAACAGGGGGTAGAACCGGGGAGCTGTTTTTT